What follows are 24 T cell receptor beta chains derived from one specimen sequenced in a study of cytomegalovirus exposure and HLA in healthy donors (dated 2017 in TCRdb). Libraries came from the immunoSEQ multiplex PCR assay. The multiplex PCR relied on a mix of 60 forward primers for TCR Vbeta segments and 13 reverse primers for TCR Jbeta segments. TCRdb took over this immuneACCESS table, retaining in-frame rearrangements with V and J assigned. Such tables are incomplete; in checked studies, under half of the missing clones stem from an unresolved V gene, and the remainder is unexplained. The table for this sample lists about 140,000 clones; around 80% of them were counted only once. Approximately 6.2% of the sample is held by the ten biggest clonotypes. The sequenced sample consisted of PBMCs. These receptors originate from a man between 35 and 55 years old in good health and CMV-seropositive.

The rearrangement uses TRBV10-3 and TRBJ1-1, with a possible D match to TRBD1 (6 bases). The CDR3 runs to 14 residues. Germline CDR1 reads ENHRY; CDR2 reads SYGVKD. V lost 5 bases to trimming and J lost 2 bases, with 12 bases between them. The CDR3 protein is CAISSDRSNTEAFF. The CDR3 nucleotides are TGTGCCATCAGTTCGGACAGAAGTAACACTGAAGCTTTCTTT.

This chain connects TRBV28 to TRBJ2-7; D uncertain. V lost 4 bases and J lost 0, with 16 bases in between. Germline V lookup: CDR1 MDHEN, CDR2 SYDVKM. The CDR3 covers 16 residues. The DNA of the CDR3 is TGTGCCAGCAGTTCTCTTGACGGAGTTAGCTCCTACGAGCAGTACTTC. Encoded protein: CASSSLDGVSSYEQYF.

This rearrangement joins TRBV29-1 to TRBJ2-7; tentative D call: TRBD1 (5 bases). Trimming pared 4 bases from V and 3 bases from J, leaving 13 bases between. This CDR3 has 13 residues. Germline loops: CDR1 SQVTM, CDR2 ANQGSEA. CDR3 DNA: TGCAGCGTTGGGGCAGGGCTTTTCTACGAGCAGTACTTC. It encodes CSVGAGLFYEQYF.

CDR3 loop: CASSLRPRGGKDDNYGYTF. CDR3 bases: TGTGCCAGCAGCTTAAGACCCCGGGGGGGAAAGGATGATAACTATGGCTACACCTTC. The chain recombines TRBV7-3 with TRBJ1-2, with a tentative D call TRBD1 (5 bases). This CDR3 is 19 amino acids long. Trimming pared 1 base from V and 1 base from J, leaving 22 bases between. Germline CDR1 and CDR2: SGHTA and FQGTGA.

The V gene is TRBV7-8, the J gene TRBJ1-1; D gene ambiguous. V lost 1 base to trimming and J lost 2 bases, with 8 bases between them. Germline lookup yields CDR1 SGHVS and CDR2 FQNEAQ. The CDR3 loop spans 14 amino acids. The CDR3: CASSLGLFNTEAFF. In DNA, the CDR3 is TGTGCCAGCAGCTTAGGACTTTTTAACACTGAAGCTTTCTTT.

A single count supports this clone. The J gene is TRBJ2-1, the V gene TRBV6-1; tentatively, D is TRBD2 (5 bases). V was clipped by 1 base and J by 6 bases, with 10 bases between them. Germline lookup yields CDR1 MNHNS and CDR2 SASEGT. The CDR3 sequence is 14 residues long. The CDR3 protein is CASSEGHGGNEQFF. The CDR3 DNA is TGTGCCAGCAGTGAAGGACACGGAGGCAATGAGCAGTTCTTC.

The rearrangement links TRBV5-5 to TRBJ1-2; D is possibly TRBD1 (6 bases). Deletions cut 2 bases from V and 0 bases from J, with 11 bases between. This CDR3 is built from 15 residues. CDR1 and CDR2 (germline): SGHKS, YYEKEE (reference sequence). Written as DNA, the CDR3 is TGTGCCAGCAGCTTCGGACAGTTAGCTAACTATGGCTACACCTTC. As protein: CASSFGQLANYGYTF.

The rearrangement uses TRBV7-9 and TRBJ2-2, with 8 bases lining up with TRBD1. Germline CDR1 SEHNR, CDR2 FQNEAQ (reference sequence). Trimming took 3 bases from V and 0 from J; bases not matched to a gene: 3. The CDR3 loop spans 16 amino acids. The CDR3 nucleotides read TGTGCCAGCAGCTTTCCGGACAGGGCGAACACCGGGGAGCTGTTTTTT. It specifies CASSFPDRANTGELFF.

The V gene is TRBV28, the J gene TRBJ1-2; 9 bases align to TRBD1. The CDR3 covers 15 residues. V lost 9 bases, J lost 4 bases, and 12 bases stayed unmatched. The germline CDR1 and CDR2 sequences are MDHEN and SYDVKM. The CDR3 DNA is TGTGCCAGTCTGTTATCGACAGGGGGTTCCTATGGCTACACCTTC. Amino acid sequence: CASLLSTGGSYGYTF.

This clone has only one observation. The chain is built from TRBV7-9 and TRBJ2-5; 7 bases map to TRBD1. Unmatched junction bases numbered 14, after V lost 4 bases and J lost 3 bases. This CDR3 has 17 amino acids. Germline V gene lookup returns CDR1 SEHNR and CDR2 FQNEAQ (reference sequence). CDR3 loop: CASSSGQVSRVEETQYF. CDR3 DNA: TGTGCCAGCAGCTCCGGACAGGTCTCGCGGGTGGAAGAGACCCAGTACTTC.

This rearrangement joins TRBV27 to TRBJ2-3; perhaps TRBD2 as D (5 bases). The CDR3 loop spans 16 amino acids. Germline lookup yields CDR1 MNHEY and CDR2 SMNVEV (reference sequence). The V end was cut by 6 bases, the J end by 2 bases, with 18 bases between. The CDR3 DNA reads TGTGCCAGCAGCCCCACTAGACCCGCTCTCACAGATACGCAGTATTTT. Translated, it gives CASSPTRPALTDTQYF.

The V gene is TRBV11-3, the J gene TRBJ2-4, with a possible D match to TRBD1 (5 bases). This CDR3 contains 14 residues. Germline CDR1 is SGHNT and CDR2 is YENEEA. The V and J ends lost 3 bases and 5 bases respectively, with 11 bases between them. The CDR3 region is CASSFEQAQNIQYF. CDR3 coding DNA: TGTGCCAGCAGCTTCGAACAGGCCCAAAACATTCAGTACTTC.

The CDR3 here is CASSDRQAPTPYEQYF. In DNA, the CDR3 is TGTGCCAGCAGTGACCGACAGGCTCCTACACCCTACGAGCAGTACTTC. V gene TRBV6-1 combines with J gene TRBJ2-7; D might be TRBD1 (6 bases). Looked up from germline, CDR1 is MNHNS and CDR2 is SASEGT. The germline V and J ends were trimmed by 3 bases and 2 bases, with 17 bases remaining between them. CDR3 size: 16 residues.

The V and J genes are TRBV7-8 and TRBJ2-4; D possibly corresponds to TRBD2 (5 bases). The V gene lost 1 base and the J gene lost 2 bases, with 12 bases spanning the gap. This CDR3 has 16 amino acids. The germline V gene has CDR1 SGHVS and CDR2 FQNEAQ. CDR3 sequence (DNA): TGTGCCAGCAGCTTAGGATCCGCCGGGACCAAAAACATTCAGTACTTC. Its protein is CASSLGSAGTKNIQYF.

This clone was picked up a small number of times. The rearrangement uses TRBV19 and TRBJ2-7; 10 nucleotides line up with TRBD2. V was pared by 8 bases and J by 0 bases, with 1 base of the junction left unmatched. The CDR3 consists of 13 residues. From germline, CDR1 is LNHDA and CDR2 SQIVND (reference sequence). CDR3 in amino acids: CASSSGGSYEQYF. CDR3 nucleotides: TGTGCCAGTTCTAGCGGGGGCTCCTACGAGCAGTACTTC. Looking up the rest from reference TRBV19 and TRBJ2-7 gives the full variable domain: DGGITQSPKYLFRKEGQNVTLSCEQNLNHDAMYWYRQDPGQGLRLIYYSQIVNDFQKGDIAEGYSVSREKKESFPLTVTSAQKNPTAFYLCASSSGGSYEQYFGPGTRLTVT.

The genes are TRBV6-5 and TRBJ1-2; 7 bases agree with TRBD1. This CDR3 is built from 15 residues. Germline CDR1 MNHEY, CDR2 SVGAGI. J was trimmed by 8 bases and V by 0 bases; bases with no gene match: 9. CDR3 in DNA: TGTGCCAGCAGTTACTCTTCAACAGGGGTGAGGGGCTACACCTTC. Protein product: CASSYSSTGVRGYTF.

CDR3 protein: CASSVVGPSRDTQYF. Here the CDR3 DNA reads TGTGCCAGCAGCGTCGTGGGGCCCAGCAGGGATACGCAGTATTTT. The rearrangement uses TRBV7-3 and TRBJ2-3, with a possible D match to TRBD1 (5 bases). The length of the CDR3 is 15 residues. The germline CDR1 and CDR2 sequences are SGHTA and FQGTGA. V was clipped by 5 bases and J by 6 bases, with 18 bases between them.

The gene calls are TRBV7-6 and TRBJ1-1, with 7 positions matching TRBD1. Germline CDR1 SGHVS, CDR2 FNYEAQ. This CDR3 comprises 14 residues. J lost 8 bases, V lost 0 bases, and 6 bases had no gene match. The CDR3 region has the DNA TGTGCCAGCAGCTTAGCCCAGGGGGGCGCGGAAGCTTTCTTT. Protein sequence: CASSLAQGGAEAFF.

The chain uses TRBV4-2 and TRBJ1-2, with TRBD1 matching 9 bases. CDR1 and CDR2 (germline): LGHNA, YNFKEQ. The CDR3 sequence is 14 residues long. Trimming took 4 bases from V and 3 from J; bases not matched to a gene: 3. The chain's CDR3 is CASSRDRVDYGYTF. Written as DNA, the CDR3 is TGTGCCAGCAGCCGGGACAGGGTCGACTATGGCTACACCTTC.

This chain joins TRBV7-9 and TRBJ1-1, with 7 bases aligning to TRBD1. Looked up from germline, CDR1 is SEHNR and CDR2 is FQNEAQ (reference sequence). V shed 4 bases and J 1 base; nucleotides not matched to a gene: 6. There are 15 residues in the CDR3. As DNA, the CDR3 is TGTGCCAGCAGCTGGAGAGGGGGCGGGAACACTGAAGCTTTCTTT. Translation: CASSWRGGGNTEAFF.

The J gene is TRBJ2-7, the V gene TRBV18; unclear D gene. The CDR3 has 15 amino acids. V was clipped by 2 bases and J by 0 bases, with 11 bases between them. The V gene's germline CDR1 is KGHSH and CDR2 LQKENI. In DNA form, the CDR3 reads TGTGCCAGCTCACCATCGATATCGAGCTCCTACGAGCAGTACTTC. Amino acid sequence: CASSPSISSSYEQYF. Combining the CDR3 with reference TRBV18 and TRBJ2-7 gives the whole variable domain NAGVMQNPRHLVRRRGQEARLRCSPMKGHSHVYWYRQLPEEGLKFMVYLQKENIIDESGMPKERFSAEFPKEGPSILRIQQVVRGDSAAYFCASSPSISSSYEQYFGPGTRLTVT.

This clone appeared a single time. The rearrangement uses TRBV21-1 and TRBJ1-1; the D call in the table, TRBD1, was not verified against the DNA. TRBV21-1 is a documented pseudogene. The CDR3 is 15 amino acids. CDR3 DNA: TGTGCCAGCAGCCCCCTGACAGGGCTGAACACTGAAGCTTTCTTT. Encoded protein: CASSPLTGLNTEAFF.

This clone was seen more than once but under ten times. This chain uses TRBV12-5 with TRBJ1-5; D is perhaps TRBD1 (5 bases). CDR1 and CDR2 (germline): LGHNT, FRNRAP. V dropped 8 bases and J dropped 4 bases, with 15 bases sitting between them. This CDR3 is built from 14 residues. The CDR3 reads CASQGLVRNQPQHF. Written as DNA, the CDR3 is TGTGCTAGTCAGGGTCTGGTTAGGAATCAGCCCCAGCATTTT.

This clone was counted between two and nine times. The genes are TRBV30 and TRBJ2-7, with 7 bases lining up with TRBD1. V trimming: 4 bases; J trimming: 1 base; junction bases outside the gene matches: 4. This CDR3 comprises 13 residues. The germline CDR1 and CDR2 sequences are GTSNPN and SVGIG (reference sequence). As DNA, the CDR3 is TGTGCCTGGAAGGGGACAGCATCCTACGAGCAGTACTTC. As protein: CAWKGTASYEQYF.